One sample yielded the 29 T cell receptor beta chains listed below, sequenced in a study of regulatory T cells in long-lasting Graves disease. The time point denotes: newly diagnosed GD, antithyroid drugs for less than 3 months. From PBMCs, RNA was extracted and then used to make the TCR library. Through Arm-PCR of CDR3 regions and iRepertoire HTBI primers, TCR beta libraries were built. MiXCR, run by TCRdb on the multiplex PCR reads, gives a single entry per CDR3 protein. The repertoire includes 350,000 to 550,000 distinct CDR3 sequences, 15% of them detected once, and roughly 17% sits in the top ten. This sample was shared with a second study, whose subject was T cells in Graves' hyperthyroidism and ophthalmopathy.

The specimen was peripheral blood mononuclear cells (PBMCs), collected at new diagnosis, from a patient treated with antithyroid drugs. The receptors shown here come from a woman under 40 with Graves disease.

At least ten counts were recorded for this clonotype. This chain uses TRBV7-8 with TRBJ2-2, with 7 nucleotides matching TRBD1. V trimming: 1 base; J trimming: 0 bases; junction bases outside the gene matches: 2. Germline V gene lookup returns CDR1 SGHVS and CDR2 FQNEAQ. The CDR3 is 16 amino acids. The CDR3 DNA is TGTGCCAGCAGCTTAGGGACAGGCGCGAACACCGGGGAGCTGTTTTTT. Translation gives CASSLGTGANTGELFF. The full variable domain, its missing parts supplied by reference TRBV7-8 and TRBJ2-2, is GAGVSQSPRYKVAKRGQDVALRCDPISGHVSLFWYQQALGQGPEFLTYFQNEAQLDKSGLPSDRFFAERPEGSVSTLKIQRTQQEDSAVYLCASSLGTGANTGELFFGEGSRLTVL.

This clonotype was seen a handful of times. The gene calls are TRBV14 and TRBJ2-7, with a tentative D call TRBD1 (6 bases). Germline V gene lookup returns CDR1 SGHDN and CDR2 FVKESK. Trimming cost V 1 base and J 4 bases, with 8 bases left between them. The CDR3 covers 13 residues. The CDR3 loop reads CASSQGDNYEQYF. The CDR3, as DNA: TGTGCCAGCAGCCAAGGGGACAATTACGAGCAGTACTTC. The complete variable domain, with remaining parts taken from reference TRBV14 and TRBJ2-7, reads EAGVTQFPSHSVIEKGQTVTLRCDPISGHDNLYWYRRVMGKEIKFLLHFVKESKQDESGMPNNRFLAERTGGTYSTLKVQPAELEDSGVYFCASSQGDNYEQYFGPGTRLTVT.

This clonotype was seen many times. The V and J genes are TRBV20-1 and TRBJ2-3; perhaps TRBD2 as D (6 bases). Trimming cost V 5 bases and J 1 base, with 16 bases left between them. The length of the CDR3 is 15 residues. Germline V gene data show CDR1 as DFQATT and CDR2 as SNEGSKA (reference sequence). The CDR3 region has the DNA TGCAGTGCTCTTTTTGGAGGGGTGGGCACAGATACGCAGTATTTT. Translated: CSALFGGVGTDTQYF.

The chain carries TRBV28 and TRBJ1-1; 7 nucleotides match TRBD1. Germline V gene data show CDR1 as MDHEN and CDR2 as SYDVKM. The CDR3 has 16 amino acids. V lost 2 bases, J lost 5 bases, and 11 bases stayed unmatched. The CDR3 coding sequence is TGTGCCAGCAGTTTAATCGGCGCAGGGGGAGATACTGAAGCTTTCTTT. This encodes CASSLIGAGGDTEAFF.

V gene TRBV6-1 combines with J gene TRBJ1-5; D not resolved. V shed 2 bases and J shed 6 bases, with 11 bases lying between them. The CDR3 contains 14 residues. CDR1 is MNHNS and CDR2 is SASEGT in the germline V gene. The CDR3 DNA is TGTGCCAGCAGTGAAAGCGGAGCGGCTCAGCCCCAGCATTTT. This encodes CASSESGAAQPQHF.

This clonotype was found many times. The chain uses TRBV6-1 and TRBJ2-5; D possibly corresponds to TRBD2 (6 bases). CDR3 length: 14 residues. Deletions cut 8 bases from V and 4 bases from J, with 17 bases between. Germline CDR1 is MNHNS and CDR2 is SASEGT. CDR3 region: CASAGAGWGETQYF. The CDR3 DNA sequence: TGTGCCAGCGCCGGCGCGGGATGGGGAGAGACCCAGTACTTC.

This chain connects TRBV10-3 to TRBJ2-3; 9 nucleotides line up with TRBD1. The CDR3 contains 16 residues. Germline V gene sequence: CDR1 ENHRY, CDR2 SYGVKD. J was trimmed by 7 bases and V by 6 bases; bases with no gene match: 14. The CDR3 is CAISEEPGQGIYTQYF. CDR3 coding DNA: TGTGCCATCAGCGAAGAACCGGGACAGGGAATTTATACGCAGTATTTT.

This clonotype occurred many times. This chain joins TRBV7-8 and TRBJ2-1; D unresolved. The CDR3 sequence is 14 residues long. CDR1 and CDR2 from the germline V gene are SGHVS and FQNEAQ. V lost 1 base, J lost 6 bases, and 10 bases lay in between. The CDR3 sequence: CASSLVRTSNEQFF. The DNA for the CDR3 is TGTGCCAGCAGCTTAGTACGGACGAGCAATGAGCAGTTCTTC.

In this sample, this clonotype turned up many times. The chain recombines TRBV12-3 or TRBV12-4 with TRBJ2-2; D ambiguous. Trimming cost V 3 bases and J 4 bases, with 12 bases left between them. This CDR3 has 15 residues. The CDR3 nucleotides are TGTGCCAGCAGTTTGGTGGGCACAGCCACCGGGGAGCTGTTTTTT. Translated, it gives CASSLVGTATGELFF.

In its sample, this clonotype was seen many times. V is TRBV7-2 and J is TRBJ1-5; D uncertain. This CDR3 spans 14 amino acids. CDR1 and CDR2 (germline): SGHTA, FQGNSA. V was trimmed by 6 bases and J by 3 bases, leaving 12 bases between them. The CDR3 reads CASRPGSLNQPQHF. The CDR3 nucleotides read TGTGCCAGCAGACCCGGTAGCCTCAATCAGCCCCAGCATTTT.

This clonotype was seen many times. V is TRBV29-1 and J is TRBJ2-5; the D gene is possibly TRBD2 (6 bases). Germline V gene data show CDR1 as SQVTM and CDR2 as ANQGSEA. The CDR3 is 13 residues long. Trimming stripped 7 bases from V and 4 bases from J, with 16 bases between. The CDR3 sequence: CSAGGGRGETQYF. The CDR3 nucleotides are TGCAGCGCCGGCGGCGGGCGGGGAGAGACCCAGTACTTC.

This clonotype has a count of ten or more. The chain is built from TRBV6-2 or TRBV6-3 and TRBJ1-2; TRBD1 matches at 7 bases. In germline, CDR1 is MNHEY, CDR2 SVGEGT. The CDR3 covers 14 residues. Trimming removed 6 bases from V and 0 bases from J; junction bases left unmatched: 4. In DNA, the CDR3 is TGTGCCAGCAGAAGGGACAGCACTAACTATGGCTACACCTTC. As protein: CASRRDSTNYGYTF.

The chain uses TRBV28 and TRBJ2-5; 8 nucleotides agree with TRBD2. With V trimmed by 6 bases and J by 4 bases, 10 bases remained unmatched. The CDR3 is made up of 15 amino acids. Germline V lookup: CDR1 MDHEN, CDR2 SYDVKM. CDR3 nucleotides: TGTGCCAGCAGCACCCCCGGCGGGGGGTTAGAGACCCAGTACTTC. Encoded protein: CASSTPGGGLETQYF. The full variable domain, with the rest looked up from reference TRBV28 and TRBJ2-5, is DVKVTQSSRYLVKRTGEKVFLECVQDMDHENMFWYRQDPGLGLRLIYFSYDVKMKEKGDIPEGYSVSREKKERFSLILESASTNQTSMYLCASSTPGGGLETQYFGPGTRLLVL.

Of note for this clonotype: This may be a read error: a much more frequent sequence differs by one nucleotide. The V gene is TRBV10-3, the J gene TRBJ2-7, with 9 bases that match TRBD1. CDR3 length: 13 residues. After removal of 10 bases from V and 4 bases from J, the junction contained 8 bases not matched to a gene. The germline gives CDR1 ENHRY, CDR2 SYGVKD. For the CDR3, the DNA is TGTGCCACCAGCCGGGACAGGGATTACGAGCAGTACTTC. It specifies CATSRDRDYEQYF.

The sample holds a few counts of this clonotype. This chain uses TRBV12-3 or TRBV12-4 with TRBJ1-5; D is perhaps TRBD1 (5 bases). The CDR3 extends over 15 amino acids. The V end lost 1 base, the J end lost 2 bases, and 9 bases lay between the germline ends. CDR3 region: CASSLVRGRNQPQHF. CDR3 coding DNA: TGTGCCAGCAGTTTAGTTCGGGGCCGCAATCAGCCCCAGCATTTT.

This clonotype occurred a few times. V is TRBV24-1 and J is TRBJ2-7; 9 nucleotides line up with TRBD1. V dropped 9 bases and J dropped 2; count of bases not matched to a gene: 10. This CDR3 comprises 15 residues. Germline V gene sequence: CDR1 KGHDR, CDR2 SFDVKD. For the CDR3, the DNA is TGTGCCACCGCGGATTCCGGGACAGGGACCTACGAGCAGTACTTC. Its translation is CATADSGTGTYEQYF.

At least ten counts were recorded for this clonotype. The rearrangement joins TRBV9 to TRBJ2-7; possibly TRBD1 for D (6 bases). The germline V and J ends were trimmed by 0 bases and 3 bases, with 13 bases remaining between them. CDR3 length: 15 residues. In germline, CDR1 is SGDLS, CDR2 YYNGEE. The CDR3 DNA reads TGTGCCAGCAGCGTAGGGACAGAGGGAATCTACGAGCAGTACTTC. The encoded protein is CASSVGTEGIYEQYF.

This clonotype was observed a few times. The chain links TRBV3-1 to TRBJ2-1, with a tentative D call TRBD1 (6 bases). This CDR3 spans 19 amino acids. Germline CDR1 and CDR2: LGHDT and YNNKEL (reference sequence). V was clipped by 4 bases and J by 9 bases, with 31 bases between them. The CDR3 loop is CASSPTGRVARSISGEQFF. The DNA of the CDR3 is TGTGCCAGCAGCCCAACAGGGCGGGTAGCCCGGAGTATAAGTGGTGAGCAGTTCTTC.

The table lists this clonotype with a few counts. The chain links TRBV11-2 to TRBJ2-7; TRBD2 matches 9 bases. CDR3 length equals 13 residues. V lost 10 bases and J lost 1; bases outside the gene matches: 5. CDR1 SGHAT and CDR2 FQNNGV come from the germline V gene. The CDR3 sequence: CATLSGSSYEQYF. Written as DNA, the CDR3 is TGTGCCACCCTTAGCGGGAGTTCCTACGAGCAGTACTTC.

This clonotype was counted only a few times. V usage is TRBV20-1 and J usage is TRBJ2-7, with D tentatively TRBD1 (6 bases). V lost 6 bases to trimming and J lost 1 base, with 10 bases between them. Germline V CDR1 and CDR2: DFQATT, SNEGSKA (reference sequence). This CDR3 spans 12 amino acids. CDR3: CSAYRVSYEQYF. The DNA of the CDR3 is TGCAGTGCCTACAGGGTTTCCTACGAGCAGTACTTC.

This clonotype was picked up a small number of times. The chain uses TRBV19 and TRBJ2-1, with TRBD2 matching over 10 bases. Germline V gene data show CDR1 as LNHDA and CDR2 as SQIVND (reference sequence). The CDR3 loop spans 15 amino acids. After removal of 6 bases from V and 4 bases from J, the junction contained 6 bases not matched to a gene. The CDR3 here is CASREAGGPYNEQFF. The DNA of the CDR3 is TGTGCCAGTAGGGAAGCGGGAGGGCCGTACAATGAGCAGTTCTTC.

The chain joins TRBV24-1 to TRBJ2-3; D gene ambiguous. The CDR3 is 13 residues long. V gave up 4 bases and J gave up 2 bases, with 6 bases separating them. The germline V gene encodes CDR1 KGHDR and CDR2 SFDVKD. CDR3 in DNA: TGTGCCACCAGTGAACAGTACACAGATACGCAGTATTTT. This sequence encodes CATSEQYTDTQYF.

Note on this clonotype: A much bigger clone sits one base away, suggesting this may be a read error. The CDR3 does not close with the conserved phenylalanine or tryptophan, likely indicating a read error. This sequence joins TRBV3-1 and TRBJ1-5; TRBD1 aligns across 9 bases. CDR1 LGHDT and CDR2 YNNKEL come from the germline V gene (reference sequence). J was trimmed by 7 bases and V by 5 bases; bases with no gene match: 9. CDR3 length: 15 amino acids. CDR3 residues: CASSARTGVGQPQHS. The CDR3 bases are TGTGCCAGCAGCGCCCGGACAGGGGTAGGCCAGCCCCAGCATTCT.

Many counts were recorded for this clonotype. The chain combines TRBV28 with TRBJ2-1; 8 bases line up with TRBD2. The CDR3 totals 14 residues. From germline, CDR1 is MDHEN and CDR2 SYDVKM. J was trimmed by 6 bases and V by 5 bases; bases with no gene match: 6. CDR3 nucleotides: TGTGCCAGCAGTCCCGGGACTAGTCTCAATGAGCAGTTCTTC. Translating it yields CASSPGTSLNEQFF.

This chain uses TRBV20-1 with TRBJ2-7; 10 nucleotides agree with TRBD2. V was pared by 1 base and J by 4 bases, with 4 bases of the junction left unmatched. The CDR3 runs 14 residues. CDR1 is DFQATT, CDR2 SNEGSKA, per germline (reference sequence). The CDR3 loop is CSARVLLAGYEQYF. Here the CDR3 DNA reads TGCAGTGCTAGAGTTCTACTAGCGGGATACGAGCAGTACTTC.

With regard to this clonotype: Its ends do not fully match the called genes, so a read error is possible. The chain employs TRBV28 and TRBJ1-2; the D is unclear. Germline CDR1 MDHEN, CDR2 SYDVKM. The CDR3 runs 15 residues. The CDR3 nucleotides read TGTGCCGGCAGTCCCCCCGAAGGAAAAGGCTATGGCTACACCTTC. This codes for CAGSPPEGKGYGYTF.

As for this clonotype: A much larger clone differs from this one at a single base, so this may be a read error. This rearrangement joins TRBV12-3 or TRBV12-4 to TRBJ2-1; no clear D gene. Trimming took 6 bases from V and 10 from J, leaving 13 bases between them. CDR3 length: 12 amino acids. For the CDR3, the DNA is TGTGCCAGCAGCCTCCTTGGGTGGGAGCAGTTCTTC. Protein: CASSLLGWEQFF.

The sample holds many counts of this clonotype. The J gene is TRBJ2-3, the V gene TRBV27; D is undetermined. Germline loops: CDR1 MNHEY, CDR2 SMNVEV (reference sequence). This CDR3 region has 15 residues. V gave up 8 bases and J gave up 2 bases, with 17 bases separating them. The CDR3 here is CASLRLGTATDTQYF. The CDR3 coding sequence is TGTGCCAGCCTAAGGCTTGGAACGGCCACAGATACGCAGTATTTT.

This clonotype occurred many times. The V gene is TRBV11-3, the J gene TRBJ1-1; D remains ambiguous. V lost 4 bases and J 6 bases, leaving 9 bases between the germline ends. Germline loops: CDR1 SGHNT, CDR2 YENEEA. The CDR3 spans 12 residues. CDR3 coding DNA: TGTGCCAGCAGCTCCTCTTACGCTGAAGCTTTCTTT. Amino acid sequence: CASSSSYAEAFF.